What follows describes a single T cell receptor (beta chain). Its antigen remains unknown. The data belong to a study of T cells after yellow fever vaccination. Study-level findings and limits: Reappearance after the booster was observed for most primary-vaccination clones (around 95% CD4, more than 70% CD8). A weaker but faster secondary response was observed, peaking on day 5 versus 15.

TCR cDNA, made by 5'RACE template switching, carried an added universal primer site and UMIs. TCRdb redid the calling of the 5' RACE reads with MiXCR, one entry per CDR3 protein. The sample records hundreds of thousands of distinct CDR3 sequences, around an eighth being singletons. CDR1 SEHNR and CDR2 FQNEAQ come from the germline V gene (reference sequence). The CDR3 has 16 residues. V was clipped by 3 bases and J by 0 bases, with 9 bases between them. The sequence was collected from a man aged 25 to 40 who received the YFV17D yellow fever vaccine. J is TRBJ2-6 and V is TRBV7-9; D gene uncertain. Sequences were derived from PBMCs, sampled on the day of the yellow fever booster vaccination. CDR3: CASSFDLGSGANVLTF. The CDR3 DNA reads as TGTGCCAGCAGCTTTGATTTAGGCTCTGGGGCCAACGTCCTGACTTTC. Full variable domain (rest looked up from reference TRBV7-9 and TRBJ2-6): DTGVSQNPRHKITKRGQNVTFRCDPISEHNRLYWYRQTLGQGPEFLTYFQNEAQLEKSRLLSDRFSAERPKGSFSTLEIQRTEQGDSAMYLCASSFDLGSGANVLTFGAGSRLTVL.